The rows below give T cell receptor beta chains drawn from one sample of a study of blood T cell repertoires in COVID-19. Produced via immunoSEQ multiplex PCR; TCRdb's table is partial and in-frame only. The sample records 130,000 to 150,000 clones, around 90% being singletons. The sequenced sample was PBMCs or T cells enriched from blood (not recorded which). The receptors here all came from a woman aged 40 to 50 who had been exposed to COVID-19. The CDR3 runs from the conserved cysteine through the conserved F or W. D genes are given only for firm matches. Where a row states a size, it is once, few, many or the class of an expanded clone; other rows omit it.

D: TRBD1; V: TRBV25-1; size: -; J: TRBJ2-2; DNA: TGTGCCAGCAGCGTGGGAGACAGGGACACCGGGGAGCTGTTTTTT; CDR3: CASSVGDRDTGELFF
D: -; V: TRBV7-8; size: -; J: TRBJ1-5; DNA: TGTGCCAGCAGCGCAACGACAGTTAGCAATCAGCCCCAGCATTTT; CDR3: CASSATTVSNQPQHF
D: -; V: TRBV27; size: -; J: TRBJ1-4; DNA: TGTGCCAGCAGTTCTTTGACAACTGGTGATGAAAAACTGTTTTTT; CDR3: CASSSLTTGDEKLFF
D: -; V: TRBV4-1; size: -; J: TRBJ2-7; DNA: TGCGCCAGCAGCCAAGATCAGGGGTGGAAGCGGGAAGGTTTGCAGTACTTC; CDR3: CASSQDQGWKREGLQYF
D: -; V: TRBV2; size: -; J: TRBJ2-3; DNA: TGTGCCAGCAGTGAATTGGGCAACAGGTTAGGGGCAGATACGCAGTATTTT; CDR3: CASSELGNRLGADTQYF
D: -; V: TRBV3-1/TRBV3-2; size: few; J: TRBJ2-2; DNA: TGTGCCAGCAGCCAAGGCTTCGACACGAACACCGGGGAGCTGTTTTTT; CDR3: CASSQGFDTNTGELFF
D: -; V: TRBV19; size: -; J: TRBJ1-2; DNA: TGTGCCAGTAGTATCGAGGACTATGGCTACACCTTC; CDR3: CASSIEDYGYTF
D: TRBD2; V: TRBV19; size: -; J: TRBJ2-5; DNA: TGTGCCAGTAGTCTAGCGGGGAACCAAGAGACCCAGTACTTC; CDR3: CASSLAGNQETQYF
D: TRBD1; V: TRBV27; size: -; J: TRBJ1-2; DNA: TGTGCCAGCAGTTTTGGGGGACAGGGTAGTGGCTACACCTTC; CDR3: CASSFGGQGSGYTF
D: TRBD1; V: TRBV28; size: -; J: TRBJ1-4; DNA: TGTGCCAGCAGGTGGGACAGGGTGGAAAAACTGTTTTTT; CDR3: CASRWDRVEKLFF
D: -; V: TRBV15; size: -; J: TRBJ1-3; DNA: TGTGCCACCAGCACCCGGGAGGCTGGAAACACCATATATTTT; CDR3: CATSTREAGNTIYF
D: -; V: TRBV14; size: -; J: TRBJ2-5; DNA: TGTGCCAGCAGCCAAGGGTTAGTCGCGGAGACCCAGTACTTC; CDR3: CASSQGLVAETQYF